This T cell receptor beta chain came from a study of T cells in Graves' hyperthyroidism and ophthalmopathy. RNA transcripts provided the source from which TCR beta CDR3 regions were amplified. The HTBI set primed first-round TCR CDR3 RT-PCR. A single record per CDR3 protein comes from TCRdb applying MiXCR to the multiplex PCR reads. The sample records roughly 100,000 distinct CDR3 sequences, about 40% being singletons. CDR3 length equals 14 residues. Germline values: CDR1 SGHTA, CDR2 FQGNSA. Germline trimming cut 0 bases from V and 3 bases from J; bases unmatched to any gene: 2. The chain recombines TRBV7-2 with TRBJ2-7; 7 bases fit TRBD2. Sequenced material: peripheral blood or thyroid tissue (not recorded which). This TCR was sampled from a woman under 40 with Graves' hyperthyroidism. The CDR3 is CASSLAGGYYEQYF. CDR3 coding DNA: TGTGCCAGCAGCTTAGCGGGAGGGTACTACGAGCAGTACTTC.